Below are 30 T cell receptor beta chains sequenced from a single sample in a study of blood T cells in healthy people across ages. It was with a sample-barcoded 5' primer and a J-beta primer mix that a second PCR of roughly 7 to 12 cycles was run. Via MiXCR, TCRdb re-called the 5' RACE reads, giving one row per CDR3 protein. This sample has over 700,000 distinct CDR3 sequences, with roughly 50% found just once. The specimen was blood. The receptors originated from a man older than 75 in good health.

This clonotype came up once. The chain carries TRBV5-1 and TRBJ2-3, with D perhaps matching TRBD1 or TRBD2 (5 bases each). Germline V gene sequence: CDR1 SGHRS, CDR2 YFSETQ. The CDR3 length is 14 residues. V lost 3 bases to trimming and J lost 0 bases, with 8 bases between them. CDR3 nucleotide sequence: TGCGCCAGCAGCTGGGGACCAAGCACAGATACGCAGTATTTT. It translates to CASSWGPSTDTQYF.

The V call is TRBV12-3 or TRBV12-4, the J call TRBJ1-6, with D possibly being TRBD1 (5 bases). CDR3 size: 13 residues. Trimming pared 10 bases from V and 9 bases from J, leaving 16 bases between. CDR3 sequence reads: CATAADGTSPLHF. DNA of the CDR3: TGTGCCACCGCAGCTGATGGGACTTCACCCCTCCACTTT.

This clonotype has a handful of counts. This chain links TRBV7-8 with TRBJ2-7; 11 nucleotides agree with TRBD2. Trimming removed 2 bases from V and 0 bases from J; junction bases left unmatched: 9. Per germline, CDR1 SGHVS and CDR2 FQNEAQ. This CDR3 contains 18 residues. The DNA of the CDR3 is TGTGCCAGCAGCTTATCCCCACAGACTAGCGGGGTCTCCTACGAGCAGTACTTC. Translating gives CASSLSPQTSGVSYEQYF.

This clonotype was counted between two and nine times. The rearrangement joins TRBV7-9 to TRBJ2-7, with TRBD1 matching over 8 bases. The V and J ends lost 4 bases and 1 base, in that order; junction bases with no gene match: 6. Germline V lookup: CDR1 SEHNR, CDR2 FQNEAQ (reference sequence). The CDR3 length is 15 residues. The CDR3: CASSSRQGRSYEQYF. Written as DNA, the CDR3 is TGTGCCAGCAGCTCAAGACAGGGGCGTTCCTACGAGCAGTACTTC.

This chain links TRBV11-2 with TRBJ1-4; no definite D call. In germline, CDR1 is SGHAT, CDR2 FQNNGV. The CDR3 covers 15 residues. V was trimmed by 3 bases and J by 8 bases, leaving 16 bases between them. As DNA, the CDR3 is TGTGCCAGCAGCTTTTACAGCCCTTCACCCGAAAAACTGTTTTTT. It specifies CASSFYSPSPEKLFF.

The count of this clonotype is one. CDR3 coding DNA: TGTGCCAGCAGCTTATTAGGCGGGGCCTTCTACAATGAGCAGTTCTTC. Amino acids: CASSLLGGAFYNEQFF. The chain joins TRBV7-2 to TRBJ2-1; D is possibly TRBD2 (6 bases). The germline CDR1 and CDR2 sequences are SGHTA and FQGNSA. CDR3 size: 16 residues. V was pared by 2 bases and J by 3 bases, with 14 bases between.

CDR3 loop: CASGLRQGPSNEQFF. The CDR3 nucleotides are TGTGCTAGTGGTTTGAGGCAGGGGCCCTCCAATGAGCAGTTCTTC. V is TRBV12-5 and J is TRBJ2-1, with D tentatively TRBD1 (6 bases). Germline CDR1 and CDR2: LGHNT and FRNRAP. CDR3 length: 15 residues. V was trimmed by 2 bases and J by 6 bases, leaving 14 bases between them.

The chain links TRBV3-1 to TRBJ2-1; D is ambiguous. CDR1 is LGHDT and CDR2 is YNNKEL in the germline V gene (reference sequence). V was clipped by 4 bases and J by 0 bases, with 10 bases between them. The CDR3 is made up of 15 amino acids. This CDR3 reads CASSRRVISYNEQFF. For the CDR3, the DNA is TGTGCCAGCAGCCGCCGCGTGATCTCCTACAATGAGCAGTTCTTC.

V usage is TRBV7-9 and J usage is TRBJ1-2; D is uncertain. The ends were cut back, 4 bases at V and 3 bases at J, with 9 bases in the middle. The germline gives CDR1 SEHNR, CDR2 FQNEAQ (reference sequence). The CDR3 contains 13 residues. CDR3 sequence reads: CASSYQRHYGYTF. The CDR3 DNA reads as TGTGCCAGCAGCTATCAGCGGCACTATGGCTACACCTTC.

The chain couples TRBV29-1 to TRBJ1-2, with TRBD1 matching over 7 bases. This CDR3 is 18 amino acids long. The germline V gene has CDR1 SQVTM and CDR2 ANQGSEA. After removal of 4 bases from V and 2 bases from J, the junction contained 19 bases not matched to a gene. In DNA, the CDR3 is TGCAGCGTTGGAGGGGGCTTGACTGCCTCCACTAACAACTATGGCTACACCTTC. It specifies CSVGGGLTASTNNYGYTF.

The rearrangement uses TRBV29-1 and TRBJ1-5; D is uncertain. Germline CDR1 reads SQVTM; CDR2 reads ANQGSEA. The V end lost 4 bases, the J end lost 0 bases, and 13 bases lay between the germline ends. The CDR3 is 15 amino acids. The CDR3, as DNA: TGCAGCGTTGCGTATTCGGACGGTAGCAATCAGCCCCAGCATTTT. It specifies CSVAYSDGSNQPQHF.

The chain is built from TRBV6-1 and TRBJ2-1; TRBD2 matches 7 bases. The CDR3 consists of 15 residues. The germline gives CDR1 MNHNS, CDR2 SASEGT. V shed 6 bases, J shed 4 bases, and the junction held 9 bases outside the gene matches. Here the CDR3 reads CASSPTSRSYNEQFF. CDR3 nucleotides: TGTGCCAGCAGCCCGACTAGCAGGAGTTACAATGAGCAGTTCTTC.

The rearrangement links TRBV24-1 to TRBJ2-1; D remains unclear. Trimming shortened V by 0 bases and J by 10 bases, and 3 bases separated the two germline ends. The CDR3 consists of 11 residues. Germline loops: CDR1 KGHDR, CDR2 SFDVKD. CDR3 sequence reads: CATSDLGEQFF. CDR3 sequence (DNA): TGTGCCACCAGTGATTTGGGGGAGCAGTTCTTC.

This clonotype was recorded only once. This chain links TRBV9 with TRBJ2-1; possibly TRBD2 for D (8 bases). Germline CDR1 is SGDLS and CDR2 is YYNGEE. V gave up 3 bases and J gave up 6 bases, with 19 bases separating them. The CDR3 consists of 16 residues. CDR3 region: CASSARGQTSANEQFF. CDR3 sequence (DNA): TGTGCCAGCAGCGCCCGGGGACAGACTAGCGCCAATGAGCAGTTCTTC. Based on the CDR3 plus reference TRBV9 and TRBJ2-1, the full variable domain is DSGVTQTPKHLITATGQRVTLRCSPRSGDLSVYWYQQSLDQGLQFLIQYYNGEERAKGNILERFSAQQFPDLHSELNLSSLELGDSALYFCASSARGQTSANEQFFGPGTRLTVL.

Only one count was recorded for this clonotype. This chain uses TRBV28 with TRBJ2-4; TRBD2 matches at 9 bases. The closer fit of TRBJ2-7 to the DNA end suggests the J call may be wrong. Looked up from germline, CDR1 is MDHEN and CDR2 is SYDVKM. The CDR3 has 16 residues. The CDR3 bases are TGTGCCAGCAGTCCACGGAGCGGGGGGAGGACACACGAGCAGTACTTC. Protein product: CASSPRSGGRTHEQYF.

V gene TRBV12-3 or TRBV12-4 combines with J gene TRBJ1-1; D uncertain. CDR3 length equals 14 residues. V shed 2 bases and J shed 0 bases, with 7 bases lying between them. DNA for the CDR3: TGTGCCAGCAGTTTAATGCAGATGAACACTGAAGCTTTCTTT. This sequence encodes CASSLMQMNTEAFF.

This clonotype was seen a handful of times. The chain carries TRBV3-1 and TRBJ2-1; D tentatively reads TRBD1 or TRBD2 (5 bases each). V lost 2 bases and J lost 8, with 7 bases in between. The CDR3 spans 12 residues. The germline gives CDR1 LGHDT, CDR2 YNNKEL (reference sequence). In nucleotides, the CDR3 is TGTGCCAGCAGCCAAATGGGGGATGAGCAGTTCTTC. This sequence encodes CASSQMGDEQFF.

V usage is TRBV13 and J usage is TRBJ2-1; 8 positions agree with TRBD1. CDR1 and CDR2 (germline): PRHDT, FYEKMQ (reference sequence). Unmatched junction bases numbered 11, after V lost 1 base and J lost 6 bases. This CDR3 spans 17 amino acids. The CDR3 loop is CASSLESRQGASNEQFF. CDR3 bases: TGTGCCAGCAGCTTAGAGTCCCGTCAGGGGGCCAGCAATGAGCAGTTCTTC. The whole variable domain, remainder taken from reference TRBV13 and TRBJ2-1, is AAGVIQSPRHLIKEKRETATLKCYPIPRHDTVYWYQQGPGQDPQFLISFYEKMQSDKGSIPDRFSAQQFSDYHSELNMSSLELGDSALYFCASSLESRQGASNEQFFGPGTRLTVL.

J is TRBJ2-1 and V is TRBV5-1; 9 bases map to TRBD2. This CDR3 is 15 amino acids long. CDR1 SGHRS and CDR2 YFSETQ come from the germline V gene. V lost 0 bases, J lost 7 bases, and 5 bases stayed unmatched. The CDR3 region has the DNA TGCGCCAGCAGCTTGGCGTTAGCGGGGGCGAATGAGCAGTTCTTC. Protein product: CASSLALAGANEQFF.

This clonotype was counted between two and nine times. The rearrangement joins TRBV9 to TRBJ2-5; 7 bases agree with TRBD2. The CDR3 sequence is 16 residues long. CDR1 is SGDLS, CDR2 YYNGEE, per germline. Trimming took 0 bases from V and 2 from J; bases not matched to a gene: 7. Here the CDR3 DNA reads TGTGCCAGCAGCGTAGCGACCGGACTAGGTCAAGAGACCCAGTACTTC. Its translation is CASSVATGLGQETQYF.

This clonotype was found a few times. The rearrangement joins TRBV15 to TRBJ1-1, with D hard to call. The CDR3 has 14 residues. Looked up from germline, CDR1 is LNHNV and CDR2 is YYDKDF (reference sequence). Trimming shortened V by 1 base and J by 0 bases, and 6 bases separated the two germline ends. CDR3 nucleotides: TGTGCCACCAGCAGAGTGGGGATGAACACTGAAGCTTTCTTT. It specifies CATSRVGMNTEAFF.

The chain carries TRBV5-1 and TRBJ2-4, with 12 nucleotides matching TRBD2. V lost 4 bases, J lost 5 bases, and 16 bases stayed unmatched. The CDR3 sequence is 19 residues long. Germline CDR1 is SGHRS and CDR2 is YFSETQ. As DNA, the CDR3 is TGCGCCAGCAGCACCGGGGGACTAGCGGGTCGGTCTAATCAAAACATTCAGTACTTC. This encodes CASSTGGLAGRSNQNIQYF.

In this sample, this clonotype turned up a few times. V is TRBV7-3 and J is TRBJ2-7; D possibly corresponds to TRBD1 (6 bases). Germline CDR1 SGHTA, CDR2 FQGTGA. Deletions cut 5 bases from V and 5 bases from J, with 19 bases between. This CDR3 has 15 amino acids. The chain's CDR3 is CASSLVGTNTNEQYF. DNA of the CDR3: TGTGCCAGCAGCCTCGTCGGGACAAATACGAACGAGCAGTACTTC.

The chain recombines TRBV6-5 with TRBJ2-7; no reliable D call. Trimming cost V 5 bases and J 0 bases, with 11 bases left between them. This CDR3 region has 14 residues. Germline CDR1 reads MNHEY; CDR2 reads SVGAGI. This CDR3 reads CASSAAVSSYEQYF. The CDR3, as DNA: TGTGCCAGCAGTGCCGCCGTCAGCTCCTACGAGCAGTACTTC.

The table lists this clonotype with a few counts. The rearrangement links TRBV18 to TRBJ2-4; D possibly matches TRBD1 or TRBD2 (5 bases each). V lost 3 bases and J 5 bases, leaving 17 bases between the germline ends. This CDR3 region has 16 residues. Germline V gives CDR1 KGHSH, CDR2 LQKENI. DNA for the CDR3: TGTGCCAGCTCACCGTTGGCTACGGGGCTAGAAAACATTCAGTACTTC. It encodes CASSPLATGLENIQYF.

Comment on this clonotype: Relative to the germline gene, one junction end is altered; a read error may explain this. The chain joins TRBV7-3 to TRBJ2-3; D might be TRBD1 (7 bases). CDR3 length: 15 residues. Germline lookup yields CDR1 SGHTA and CDR2 FQGTGA. Here the CDR3 reads CASSSQGGSTDMQYF. The CDR3 DNA sequence: TGTGCCAGCAGCTCCCAGGGGGGCAGCACAGATATGCAGTATTTT.

V gene TRBV12-3 or TRBV12-4 combines with J gene TRBJ2-7, with 7 bases lining up with TRBD1. V trimming: 8 bases; J trimming: 7 bases; junction bases outside the gene matches: 11. CDR3 length: 13 amino acids. This CDR3 reads CASGRDSVYEQYF. The CDR3 region has the DNA TGTGCCAGCGGCCGGGACAGCGTTTATGAGCAGTACTTC.

This sequence joins TRBV11-3 and TRBJ2-6; 11 positions match TRBD1. With 5 bases clipped from V and 2 bases from J, the junction kept 11 bases outside the gene matches. Germline-derived CDR1 and CDR2 are SGHNT and YENEEA. The CDR3 length is 19 residues. The CDR3 DNA is TGTGCCAGCAGCCCCGGACAGGGGGCAAGTCAGCCTGGGGCCAACGTCCTGACTTTC. It is translated as CASSPGQGASQPGANVLTF.

This clonotype was seen only a few times. The chain recombines TRBV27 with TRBJ2-1; no reliable D call. The length of the CDR3 is 11 residues. The germline V gene has CDR1 MNHEY and CDR2 SMNVEV (reference sequence). Trimming took 6 bases from V and 7 from J, leaving 7 bases between them. CDR3 amino acids: CASSWANEQFF. CDR3 coding DNA: TGTGCCAGCAGCTGGGCGAATGAGCAGTTCTTC.

For this clonotype: A read error may explain this, as a much larger clone is one base away. The genes are TRBV7-9 and TRBJ2-7; D call uncertain. V lost 5 bases, J lost 2 bases, and 7 bases lay in between. The CDR3 covers 12 residues. CDR1 is SEHNR, CDR2 FQNEAQ, per germline (reference sequence). The CDR3 sequence is CASSRSAYEQYF. CDR3 coding DNA: TGTGCCAGCAGCCGGAGCGCCTACGAGCAGTACTTC.